A single sample gave rise to the 18 T cell receptor beta chains below, sequenced in a study of cytomegalovirus exposure and HLA in healthy donors. A multiplex PCR was run with 60 Vbeta primers and 13 Jbeta primers. The repertoire was sequenced with immunoSEQ multiplex PCR; TCRdb's copy has only in-frame clones and lacks some. The table records 130,000 to 150,000 clones, around 72% of them present only once. Sequencing used PBMCs. The receptor set was obtained from a man in his forties or fifties in good health and CMV-seronegative.

This chain joins TRBV6-5 and TRBJ2-5; weak D call: TRBD1 (6 bases). Trimming left V 8 bases short and J 5 bases short, with 18 bases between. CDR1 is MNHEY, CDR2 SVGAGI, per germline. The CDR3 loop spans 14 amino acids. The DNA for the CDR3 is TGTGCCAGCCGCGTACAGGGAACAGAGGAGACCCAGTACTTC. This translates into CASRVQGTEETQYF.

This chain connects TRBV4-1 to TRBJ1-2; possible D gene TRBD1, 5 bases. CDR1 is MGHRA, CDR2 YSYEKL, per germline. Trimming took off 1 base at V and 2 bases at J, with 8 bases between the two ends. The CDR3 covers 14 residues. The CDR3 sequence is CASSQVSGNYGYTF. The CDR3 nucleotides read TGCGCCAGCAGCCAAGTATCAGGGAACTATGGCTACACCTTC.

The genes are TRBV10-3 and TRBJ2-5; possibly TRBD2 for D (5 bases). Trimming stripped 10 bases from V and 4 bases from J, with 19 bases between. The CDR3 totals 14 residues. Germline V CDR1 and CDR2: ENHRY, SYGVKD. In DNA form, the CDR3 reads TGTGCCAGCCGCCGCCGGGGTTCGGGAGAGACCCAGTACTTC. It is translated as CASRRRGSGETQYF.

The J gene is TRBJ2-1, the V gene TRBV18; 11 nucleotides align to TRBD2. Germline trimming cut 0 bases from V and 9 bases from J; bases unmatched to any gene: 4. The CDR3 covers 15 residues. CDR1 is KGHSH and CDR2 is LQKENI in the germline V gene. The CDR3 region is CASSPPLAGGGEQFF. CDR3 DNA: TGTGCCAGCTCACCACCTCTAGCGGGAGGAGGTGAGCAGTTCTTC.

This chain connects TRBV19 to TRBJ2-7, with D possibly being TRBD1 (6 bases). This CDR3 comprises 12 residues. In germline, CDR1 is LNHDA, CDR2 SQIVND (reference sequence). V was shortened by 5 bases and J by 6 bases, with 11 bases between the two germline ends. Here the CDR3 reads CASSRTGCEQYF. The CDR3 region has the DNA TGTGCCAGTAGTCGTACAGGGTGCGAGCAGTACTTC.

The CDR3 reads CASFDRPGRPQHF. CDR3 DNA: TGTGCCAGCTTTGACAGGCCTGGACGGCCCCAGCATTTT. V is TRBV2 and J is TRBJ1-5; D possibly corresponds to TRBD1 (6 bases). The CDR3 length is 13 residues. The V end lost 8 bases, the J end lost 9 bases, and 17 bases lay between the germline ends. The V gene's germline CDR1 is SNHLY and CDR2 FYNNEI.

This clone was picked up a small number of times. The genes are TRBV5-4 and TRBJ2-2, with D hard to call. Per germline, CDR1 SGHNT and CDR2 YYREEE (reference sequence). The CDR3 is made up of 13 amino acids. Trimming removed 2 bases at V and 2 bases at J, with 4 bases between. The CDR3 loop is CASSLLNTGELFF. The CDR3 DNA reads TGTGCCAGCAGCTTATTAAACACCGGGGAGCTGTTTTTT. Full variable domain (remainder filled in from reference TRBV5-4 and TRBJ2-2): ETGVTQSPTHLIKTRGQQVTLRCSSQSGHNTVSWYQQALGQGPQFIFQYYREEENGRGNFPPRFSGLQFPNYSSELNVNALELDDSALYLCASSLLNTGELFFGEGSRLTVL.

V and J are TRBV30 and TRBJ2-6; 7 bases are shared with TRBD1. Looked up from germline, CDR1 is GTSNPN and CDR2 is SVGIG (reference sequence). The CDR3 has 13 amino acids. The junction had 1 base not matched to a gene; V was cut back by 7 bases and J by 1 base. The CDR3 DNA reads as TGTGCCTTGACAGGGTCTGGGGCCAACGTCCTGACTTTC. Amino acid sequence: CALTGSGANVLTF. The full variable domain, in which reference TRBV30 and TRBJ2-6 provide the parts outside the CDR3, is SQTIHQWPATLVQPVGSPLSLECTVEGTSNPNLYWYRQAAGRGLQLLFYSVGIGQISSEVPQNLSASRPQDRQFILSSKKLLLSDSGFYLCALTGSGANVLTFGAGSRLTVL.

The chain combines TRBV7-2 with TRBJ1-1; a possible D gene is TRBD1 (5 bases). The CDR3 covers 16 residues. Trimming took off 7 bases at V and 1 base at J, with 19 bases between the two ends. Germline V gives CDR1 SGHTA, CDR2 FQGNSA. In DNA, the CDR3 is TGTGCCAGCACCCCGTCGTGGGGCAGGACGAACACTGAAGCTTTCTTT. It is translated as CASTPSWGRTNTEAFF.

For the CDR3, the DNA is TGTGCCAGCAGCGGTGGGTTGGCGGGGTCTTCTGGAAACACCATATATTTT. This codes for CASSGGLAGSSGNTIYF. The chain links TRBV5-4 to TRBJ1-3; D remains unclear. The CDR3 loop spans 17 amino acids. The germline CDR1 and CDR2 sequences are SGHNT and YYREEE (reference sequence). V was clipped by 4 bases and J by 1 base, with 18 bases between them.

V gene TRBV27 combines with J gene TRBJ1-4; D is perhaps TRBD1 (6 bases). Germline assignment: CDR1 MNHEY and CDR2 SMNVEV (reference sequence). This CDR3 has 18 residues. The ends were cut back, 2 bases at V and 8 bases at J, with 24 bases in the middle. CDR3 nucleotides: TGTGCCAGCAGTTTAAACGGGCAGGGGACCTTAATGTTGGAAAAACTGTTTTTT. Protein: CASSLNGQGTLMLEKLFF.

The CDR3 DNA sequence: TGTGCCAGCAGCCCGAGGACAGGAGGAAACACCGGGGAGCTGTTTTTT. Residues: CASSPRTGGNTGELFF. J is TRBJ2-2 and V is TRBV7-9; 7 nucleotides match TRBD1. There are 16 residues in the CDR3. Germline V gene data show CDR1 as SEHNR and CDR2 as FQNEAQ (reference sequence). Losses at the gene ends were 5 bases for V and 2 bases for J; bases not matched to a gene: 8.

The chain recombines TRBV2 with TRBJ2-4; TRBD2 agrees at 10 bases. This CDR3 contains 15 residues. V dropped 2 bases and J dropped 9; count of bases not matched to a gene: 7. The germline V gene has CDR1 SNHLY and CDR2 FYNNEI. Here the CDR3 reads CASSELASGSTIQYF. DNA for the CDR3: TGTGCCAGCAGTGAACTTGCTAGCGGGAGTACCATTCAGTACTTC. Supplemented by reference TRBV2 and TRBJ2-4, the full variable domain reads EPEVTQTPSHQVTQMGQEVILRCVPISNHLYFYWYRQILGQKVEFLVSFYNNEISEKSEIFDDQFSVERPDGSNFTLKIRSTKLEDSAMYFCASSELASGSTIQYFGAGTRLSVL.

The V call is TRBV2, the J call TRBJ1-2; D might be TRBD1 (6 bases). V lost 5 bases to trimming and J lost 0 bases, with 28 bases between them. The CDR3 is made up of 20 amino acids. Germline V CDR1 and CDR2: SNHLY, FYNNEI. CDR3 DNA: TGTGCCAGCAGTAAACAGGGTCTGCCTGACACCAGAGCCCCTAACTATGGCTACACCTTC. The encoded protein is CASSKQGLPDTRAPNYGYTF. Complete variable domain (other parts from reference TRBV2 and TRBJ1-2): EPEVTQTPSHQVTQMGQEVILRCVPISNHLYFYWYRQILGQKVEFLVSFYNNEISEKSEIFDDQFSVERPDGSNFTLKIRSTKLEDSAMYFCASSKQGLPDTRAPNYGYTFGSGTRLTVV.

The CDR3 spells CASSIQGTNNEQFF. CDR3 nucleotides: TGTGCCAGCAGCATACAGGGGACCAACAATGAGCAGTTCTTC. V gene TRBV6-1 combines with J gene TRBJ2-1, with 7 bases matching TRBD1. The germline V gene encodes CDR1 MNHNS and CDR2 SASEGT. This CDR3 is built from 14 residues. Trimming removed 6 bases from V and 5 bases from J; junction bases left unmatched: 7.

The genes are TRBV5-1 and TRBJ2-6; D unresolved. The CDR3 is 14 residues long. Germline V gives CDR1 SGHRS, CDR2 YFSETQ. The V gene lost 2 bases and the J gene lost 0 bases, with 3 bases spanning the gap. The CDR3 loop reads CASSFISGANVLTF. CDR3 DNA: TGCGCCAGCAGCTTCATCTCTGGGGCCAACGTCCTGACTTTC.

This clone was counted a single time. V and J are TRBV9 and TRBJ2-3; possible D gene TRBD1, 6 bases. The ends were cut back, 4 bases at V and 0 bases at J, with 15 bases in the middle. The CDR3 spans 16 residues. The V gene's germline CDR1 is SGDLS and CDR2 YYNGEE. The CDR3 loop is CASSPRIQGSTDTQYF. CDR3 coding DNA: TGTGCCAGCAGCCCTCGGATTCAGGGGAGCACAGATACGCAGTATTTT. Drawing the rest from reference TRBV9 and TRBJ2-3, the complete variable domain is DSGVTQTPKHLITATGQRVTLRCSPRSGDLSVYWYQQSLDQGLQFLIQYYNGEERAKGNILERFSAQQFPDLHSELNLSSLELGDSALYFCASSPRIQGSTDTQYFGPGTRLTVL.

The chain links TRBV25-1 to TRBJ2-5; TRBD2 aligns across 7 bases. The tail of the sequence fits TRBJ2-7 better, so the J call may be wrong. This CDR3 region has 16 residues. The germline V gene encodes CDR1 MGHDK and CDR2 SYGVNS. The CDR3 nucleotides are TGTGCCAGCAGTCCCTTTGGAGGGAGGGCCATTGACGAGCAGTACTTC. Residues: CASSPFGGRAIDEQYF.